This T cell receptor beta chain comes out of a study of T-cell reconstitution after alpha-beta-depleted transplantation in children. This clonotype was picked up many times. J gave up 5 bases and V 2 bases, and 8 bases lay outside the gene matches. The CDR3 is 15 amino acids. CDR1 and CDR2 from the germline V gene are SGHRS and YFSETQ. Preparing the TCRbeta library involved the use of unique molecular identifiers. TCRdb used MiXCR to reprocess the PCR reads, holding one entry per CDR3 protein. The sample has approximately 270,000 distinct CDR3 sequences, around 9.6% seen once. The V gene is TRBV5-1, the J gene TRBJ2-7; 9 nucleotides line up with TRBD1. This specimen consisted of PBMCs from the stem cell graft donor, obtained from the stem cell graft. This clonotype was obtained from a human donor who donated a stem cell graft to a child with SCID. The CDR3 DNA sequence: TGCGCCAGCAGCTTAGGCCTGACAGGGGGAAACGAGCAGTACTTC. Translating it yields CASSLGLTGGNEQYF.